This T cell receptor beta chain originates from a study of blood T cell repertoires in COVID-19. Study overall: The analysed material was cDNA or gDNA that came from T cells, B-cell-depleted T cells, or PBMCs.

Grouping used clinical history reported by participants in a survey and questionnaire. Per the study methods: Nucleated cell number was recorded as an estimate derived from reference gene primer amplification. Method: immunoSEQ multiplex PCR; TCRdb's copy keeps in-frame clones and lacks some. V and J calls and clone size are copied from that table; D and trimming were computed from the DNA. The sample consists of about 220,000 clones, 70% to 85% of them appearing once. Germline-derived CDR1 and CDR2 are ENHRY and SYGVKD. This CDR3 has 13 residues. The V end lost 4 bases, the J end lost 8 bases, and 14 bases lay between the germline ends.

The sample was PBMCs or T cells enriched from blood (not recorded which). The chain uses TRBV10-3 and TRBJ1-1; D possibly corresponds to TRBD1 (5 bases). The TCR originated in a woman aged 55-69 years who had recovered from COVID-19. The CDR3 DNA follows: TGTGCCATCAGTGTCCGGGACTCCATCGAAGCTTTCTTT. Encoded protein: CAISVRDSIEAFF.